This T cell receptor beta chain is drawn from a study of T cells in localized non-small cell lung cancer. Here immunoSEQ multiplex PCR was the method, and the copy in TCRdb shows in-frame clones only, minus some. The sample has about 54,000 clones; around 81% are singletons. Study-level points and caveats: In the blood, greater T cell density corresponded to longer overall survival. Detection in adjacent lung was observed for a median around 59 of the top 100 tumor clones. Measurement of T cell clonality placed uninvolved adjacent lung highest, above the level in tumor. Heterogeneity remains possible, as sequencing covered one tumor region only.

The CDR3 has 14 residues. Per the germline V gene, CDR1 is KGHSH and CDR2 is LQKENI. V dropped 5 bases and J dropped 4; count of bases not matched to a gene: 6. About this clone: Its antigen is unknown.

The starting material was peripheral blood, obtained before any cancer treatment. This chain joins TRBV18 and TRBJ2-5, with 8 bases identical to TRBD1. The sequence derives from a female donor at least 60 years old with stage II squamous cell lung carcinoma. The CDR3 reads CASSFPTGVETQYF. In DNA, the CDR3 is TGTGCCAGCTCATTCCCGACAGGGGTAGAGACCCAGTACTTC.